A selection of T cell receptor beta chains follows, all from one sample in a study of cytomegalovirus exposure and HLA in healthy donors. Only in-frame clones appear in the TCRdb table, and some are missing; sequencing was by immunoSEQ multiplex PCR. This table has over 150,000 clones, roughly 72% appearing once. The specimen sequenced was PBMCs. These receptors were collected from a man under 40 in good health and CMV-seronegative. Each CDR3 is given with its conserved first and last residue. Fields, in order: J gene, V gene, D gene, clone size, CDR3 DNA, CDR3 protein. The D gene is left open where the match is weak. Clone size is stated in some rows and not others, as once, few, many or a class when expanded.

TRBJ2-5 TRBV6-5 TRBD2 NA TGTGCCAGCAGAGGTAGCGGGGTACAAGAGACCCAGTACTTC CASRGSGVQETQYF
TRBJ1-4 TRBV5-1 NA NA TGCGCCAGCAGCTTTGGAGCAACTAATGAAAAACTGTTTTTT CASSFGATNEKLFF
TRBJ1-2 TRBV5-6 NA NA TGTGCCAGCAGCTTATATTCGGGAGCGGGCTATGGCTACCCCTTC CASSLYSGAGYGYPF
TRBJ2-1 TRBV7-2 TRBD2 NA TGTGCCAGCAGCCCATGGACTAGCGGGGGGGTGGGCAATGAGCAGTTCTTC CASSPWTSGGVGNEQFF
TRBJ1-6 TRBV28 TRBD1 NA TGTGCCAGCAGTCCGGACAGGTCTAATTCACCCCTCCACTTT CASSPDRSNSPLHF
TRBJ1-5 TRBV5-1 NA NA TGCGCCAGCAGCTTAAACCCGGGTAATCAGCCCCAGCATTTT CASSLNPGNQPQHF
TRBJ2-5 TRBV2 NA NA TGTGCCAGCAGGGAGGGAATGGAGACCCAGTACTTC CASREGMETQYF
TRBJ1-5 TRBV7-8 NA NA TGTGCCAGCAGCTTAGTCCACAGGGAAAGAGGGCAGCCCCAGCATTTT CASSLVHRERGQPQHF
TRBJ1-1 TRBV7-2 NA NA TGTGCCAGCAGCCTCGACAGGCTCAACACTGAAGCTTTCTTT CASSLDRLNTEAFF
TRBJ2-4 TRBV13 NA few TGTGCCAGCAGCTTGGTCCCCCGGGGGTTTTGGCAAGACATTCAGTACTTC CASSLVPRGFWQDIQYF
TRBJ2-7 TRBV7-6 NA few TGTGCCAGCAGCTCGGATTTGGAGATCTACGAGCAGTACTTC CASSSDLEIYEQYF
TRBJ2-1 TRBV19 TRBD2 NA TGTGCCAGTACCCCCTTCGCGGGACTAGCCTACAATGAGCAGTTCTTC CASTPFAGLAYNEQFF
TRBJ2-7 TRBV30 TRBD1 few TGTGCCTGGAATACCGGGACAGGGGACTACGAGCAGTACTTC CAWNTGTGDYEQYF